The 10 T cell receptor beta chains reported below all come from one sample, sequenced in a study of blood T cell repertoires in COVID-19. The repertoire was sequenced with immunoSEQ multiplex PCR; TCRdb's copy has only in-frame clones and lacks some. Of some 350,000 clones listed, under 95% are singletons. The sequenced material came from peripheral blood. The receptors were sampled from a woman under 30 who had recovered from COVID-19.

V usage is TRBV7-9 and J usage is TRBJ1-5; a weak D match, TRBD1 (5 bases). Looked up from germline, CDR1 is SEHNR and CDR2 is FQNEAQ (reference sequence). V dropped 5 bases and J dropped 5 bases, with 13 bases sitting between them. There are 14 residues in the CDR3. CDR3 DNA: TGTGCCAGCAGCCCCGTTGACAGCTATCAGCCCCAGCATTTT. Residues: CASSPVDSYQPQHF.

V usage is TRBV6-2 or TRBV6-3 and J usage is TRBJ2-1; D is possibly TRBD1 (7 bases). Germline CDR1 and CDR2: MNHEY and SVGEGT. V was pared by 1 base and J by 5 bases, with 15 bases between. The CDR3 spans 16 residues. The CDR3 coding sequence is TGTGCCAGCAGTTACTTAGCGGAGGGGGCGCACAATGAGCAGTTCTTC. Residues: CASSYLAEGAHNEQFF.

This clone occurred once. The CDR3 loop reads CASEIGSADNEQFF. In DNA, the CDR3 is TGTGCCAGCGAGATTGGGTCGGCGGACAATGAGCAGTTCTTC. The chain uses TRBV2 and TRBJ2-1, with D uncertain. The germline V gene has CDR1 SNHLY and CDR2 FYNNEI. This CDR3 is built from 14 residues. V gave up 8 bases and J gave up 5 bases, with 16 bases separating them.

This chain uses TRBV6-5 with TRBJ2-1, with D possibly being TRBD1 (6 bases). The V end was cut by 5 bases, the J end by 12 bases, with 23 bases between. Germline assignment: CDR1 MNHEY and CDR2 SVGAGI. The length of the CDR3 is 15 residues. The CDR3 DNA reads as TGTGCCAGCAGTATTGACCGGGACACCGGTCTTGGGCAGTTCTTC. Translated, it gives CASSIDRDTGLGQFF.

This clone was detected once. The chain combines TRBV18 with TRBJ1-1; possibly TRBD1 for D (6 bases). V was shortened by 1 base and J by 7 bases, with 13 bases between the two germline ends. Germline assignment: CDR1 KGHSH and CDR2 LQKENI. The CDR3 is made up of 14 amino acids. CDR3 loop: CASSPQGGRHEAFF. In DNA, the CDR3 is TGTGCCAGCTCACCACAGGGGGGGAGACATGAAGCTTTCTTT.

The chain combines TRBV12-5 with TRBJ2-1; TRBD2 matches at 8 bases. The V gene's germline CDR1 is LGHNT and CDR2 FRNRAP. The CDR3 totals 15 residues. Trimming at V came to 3 bases and at J to 9 bases, leaving 10 bases not matched to a gene. The CDR3 protein is CASGFRAGALSEQFF. The CDR3 bases are TGTGCTAGTGGTTTCCGAGCGGGAGCGCTCAGTGAGCAGTTCTTC.

This clone was detected once. This sequence joins TRBV6-5 and TRBJ1-2; no firm D call. The CDR3 is 14 amino acids. Trimming took off 6 bases at V and 4 bases at J, with 15 bases between the two ends. CDR1 and CDR2 from the germline V gene are MNHEY and SVGAGI. CDR3 nucleotides: TGTGCCAGCAGCTCCCTCGGCCGGAGCTATGGCTACACCTTC. Protein: CASSSLGRSYGYTF.

The rearrangement joins TRBV7-2 to TRBJ1-5, with D possibly being TRBD1 (5 bases). Germline-derived CDR1 and CDR2 are SGHTA and FQGNSA. CDR3 size: 15 residues. Trimming shortened V by 2 bases and J by 7 bases, and 15 bases separated the two germline ends. CDR3 loop: CASSLRQGDGQPQHF. The DNA of the CDR3 is TGTGCCAGCAGCTTAAGGCAGGGCGACGGCCAGCCCCAGCATTTT.

V is TRBV11-3 and J is TRBJ2-2; no clear D. Per the germline V gene, CDR1 is SGHNT and CDR2 is YENEEA. The CDR3 is 13 residues long. Trimming removed 5 bases at V and 4 bases at J, with 8 bases between. CDR3: CASSPLATGELFF. The CDR3 bases are TGTGCCAGCAGCCCGTTGGCCACCGGGGAGCTGTTTTTT.

V usage is TRBV5-5 and J usage is TRBJ2-7, with 8 bases matching TRBD1. Germline V gene data show CDR1 as SGHKS and CDR2 as YYEKEE (reference sequence). This CDR3 region has 14 residues. The junction had 6 bases not matched to a gene; V was cut back by 5 bases and J by 2 bases. The chain's CDR3 is CASSSGQGTYEQYV. CDR3 in DNA: TGTGCCAGCAGTTCCGGACAGGGCACCTACGAGCAGTACGTC.